One and the same sample provided the 25 T cell receptor beta chains below, sequenced in a study of graft-versus-host responses after intestinal transplantation. Generated by immunoSEQ multiplex PCR, the TCRdb table keeps only in-frame clones and is missing some. The repertoire consists of fewer than 75,000 clones, with around 90% occurring once and the leading ten covering less than 2%. Sequenced here: PBMCs, sampled 26 days after transplant. The receptors come from a human patient who received an intestinal transplant, so some T cells may come from the graft donor.

This chain joins TRBV19 and TRBJ1-2; the D gene is possibly TRBD1 (6 bases). This CDR3 spans 14 amino acids. Germline V gives CDR1 LNHDA, CDR2 SQIVND (reference sequence). V lost 3 bases and J lost 8, with 16 bases in between. As DNA, the CDR3 is TGTGCCAGTAGTATTTGGACAGCCCGGGAAGGCTACACCTTC. It translates to CASSIWTAREGYTF.

The chain employs TRBV28 and TRBJ2-2, with TRBD1 matching 8 bases. V lost 3 bases, J lost 1 base, and 4 bases stayed unmatched. The germline gives CDR1 MDHEN, CDR2 SYDVKM. The CDR3 spans 16 residues. The CDR3 DNA sequence: TGTGCCAGCAGTTTCCCCGACAGGGGGAACACCGGGGAGCTGTTTTTT. Protein product: CASSFPDRGNTGELFF. Using reference TRBV28 and TRBJ2-2 for the parts outside the CDR3, the full variable domain is DVKVTQSSRYLVKRTGEKVFLECVQDMDHENMFWYRQDPGLGLRLIYFSYDVKMKEKGDIPEGYSVSREKKERFSLILESASTNQTSMYLCASSFPDRGNTGELFFGEGSRLTVL.

The chain couples TRBV5-8 to TRBJ1-1; TRBD1 might be the D (6 bases). Trimming removed 4 bases at V and 12 bases at J, with 16 bases between. CDR3 length: 12 residues. Per germline, CDR1 SGHTS and CDR2 YDEGEE. The CDR3 spells CASSPNRVGTFF. The CDR3 DNA sequence: TGTGCCAGCAGCCCTAACAGGGTAGGAACTTTCTTT.

This rearrangement joins TRBV19 to TRBJ1-2; 7 nucleotides line up with TRBD1. After removal of 11 bases from V and 6 bases from J, the junction contained 24 bases not matched to a gene. This CDR3 comprises 17 residues. CDR1 LNHDA and CDR2 SQIVND come from the germline V gene (reference sequence). The CDR3 region is CAPSGRQGFSPPHGYTF. CDR3 coding DNA: TGTGCCCCGTCGGGGAGACAGGGTTTCTCCCCACCCCATGGCTACACCTTC.

CDR3 nucleotides: TGTGCCAGCAGTCCTCGGGATGGGCCTGACCAAGAGACCCAGTACTTC. Its protein product is CASSPRDGPDQETQYF. This chain joins TRBV28 and TRBJ2-5; tentatively, D is TRBD2 (5 bases). This CDR3 spans 16 amino acids. Germline-derived CDR1 and CDR2 are MDHEN and SYDVKM. The germline V and J ends were trimmed by 5 bases and 0 bases, with 16 bases remaining between them.

J is TRBJ1-2 and V is TRBV4-1, with D unclear. V was pared by 3 bases and J by 4 bases, with 15 bases between. CDR1 and CDR2 (germline): MGHRA, YSYEKL. CDR3 length equals 15 residues. The CDR3 bases are TGCGCCAGCAGCCAGGCGCAGCCCACAGCCTATGGCTACACCTTC. It is translated as CASSQAQPTAYGYTF.

CDR3 residues: CATTRQGAYEQYF. The CDR3 DNA reads TGTGCCACTACAAGACAGGGGGCTTACGAGCAGTACTTC. This chain joins TRBV10-3 and TRBJ2-7, with 10 bases lining up with TRBD1. The CDR3 consists of 13 residues. The V gene's germline CDR1 is ENHRY and CDR2 SYGVKD. The ends lost 10 bases at V and 4 bases at J; junction bases unmatched: 7.

The J gene is TRBJ1-2, the V gene TRBV28; weak D call: TRBD1 (5 bases). Germline V gene sequence: CDR1 MDHEN, CDR2 SYDVKM. The CDR3 extends over 17 amino acids. V was cut by 4 bases and J by 0 bases, with 18 bases left in between. The CDR3 protein is CASSSPQPPTANYGYTF. The CDR3 nucleotides read TGTGCCAGCAGTTCGCCCCAACCCCCGACAGCTAACTATGGCTACACCTTC.

The V gene is TRBV5-1, the J gene TRBJ1-1; weak D call: TRBD1 (6 bases). This CDR3 contains 13 residues. The germline V gene encodes CDR1 SGHRS and CDR2 YFSETQ. V was pared by 4 bases and J by 4 bases, with 11 bases between. The CDR3 coding sequence is TGCGCCAGCAGCCGAGGGGGGGGCACTGAAGCTTTCTTT. It yields the protein CASSRGGGTEAFF.

As for this clone: The same CDR3 can be traced to other DNA sequences in this sample. The gene calls are TRBV6-1 and TRBJ2-7; 7 positions match TRBD2. The germline V gene has CDR1 MNHNS and CDR2 SASEGT. CDR3 size: 17 residues. V lost 6 bases to trimming and J lost 3 bases; unmatched junction nucleotides: 17. The CDR3 region is CASSELRGGREFYEQYV. As DNA, the CDR3 is TGTGCCAGCAGCGAACTTCGGGGCGGGCGGGAGTTCTACGAGCAGTACGTC.

The chain recombines TRBV4-1 with TRBJ1-1; tentative D call: TRBD1 (5 bases). Trimming removed 0 bases from V and 3 bases from J, with 11 bases in between. The CDR3 totals 15 residues. Germline V gene sequence: CDR1 MGHRA, CDR2 YSYEKL. CDR3 sequence reads: CASSQERGPDTEAFF. The CDR3, as DNA: TGCGCCAGCAGCCAAGAAAGGGGCCCGGACACTGAAGCTTTCTTT.

This rearrangement joins TRBV27 to TRBJ2-3; tentative D call: TRBD1 (6 bases). The CDR3 loop spans 14 amino acids. Looked up from germline, CDR1 is MNHEY and CDR2 is SMNVEV (reference sequence). Trimming pared 4 bases from V and 0 bases from J, leaving 8 bases between. The chain's CDR3 is CASSWGPSTDTQYF. As DNA, the CDR3 is TGTGCCAGCAGTTGGGGGCCGAGCACAGATACGCAGTATTTT.

The rearrangement uses TRBV18 and TRBJ2-7, with D tentatively TRBD1 (6 bases). The CDR3 covers 14 residues. Trimming removed 3 bases from V and 4 bases from J, with 13 bases in between. The germline V gene encodes CDR1 KGHSH and CDR2 LQKENI. CDR3: CASSPSTGPYEQYV. The CDR3 DNA reads TGTGCCAGCTCACCGTCCACAGGGCCATACGAGCAGTACGTC.

This chain joins TRBV15 and TRBJ1-4; 9 nucleotides line up with TRBD1. The V segment lost 4 bases and the J segment 8 bases; nucleotides outside the gene matches: 8. The CDR3 is 15 amino acids. Germline values: CDR1 LNHNV, CDR2 YYDKDF (reference sequence). This chain's CDR3 is CATSNNRGQSEKLFF. The CDR3 nucleotides are TGTGCCACCAGCAACAACAGGGGGCAAAGCGAAAAACTGTTTTTT. The variable domain in full, with the rest retrieved from reference TRBV15 and TRBJ1-4, is DAMVIQNPRYQVTQFGKPVTLSCSQTLNHNVMYWYQQKSSQAPKLLFHYYDKDFNNEADTPDNFQSRRPNTSFCFLDIRSPGLGDTAMYLCATSNNRGQSEKLFFGSGTQLSVL.

This rearrangement joins TRBV19 to TRBJ1-1; TRBD1 aligns across 7 bases. Per the germline V gene, CDR1 is LNHDA and CDR2 is SQIVND (reference sequence). This CDR3 contains 18 residues. The V and J ends lost 5 bases and 0 bases, in that order; junction bases with no gene match: 15. CDR3 coding DNA: TGTGCCAGTAGTTTTACCCCCGGGACAGCCACCTTGAACACTGAAGCTTTCTTT. Amino acid sequence: CASSFTPGTATLNTEAFF.

The V and J genes are TRBV15 and TRBJ2-7; 7 bases match TRBD2. This CDR3 comprises 14 residues. CDR1 and CDR2 (germline): LNHNV, YYDKDF (reference sequence). V shed 5 bases and J 4 bases; nucleotides not matched to a gene: 8. CDR3 sequence reads: CATSRFREVYEQYF. As DNA, the CDR3 is TGTGCCACCAGCCGCTTCCGGGAGGTATACGAGCAGTACTTC. Full variable domain (missing parts from reference TRBV15 and TRBJ2-7): DAMVIQNPRYQVTQFGKPVTLSCSQTLNHNVMYWYQQKSSQAPKLLFHYYDKDFNNEADTPDNFQSRRPNTSFCFLDIRSPGLGDTAMYLCATSRFREVYEQYFGPGTRLTVT.

The CDR3: CASSSGQTSYEQYV. The CDR3 region has the DNA TGTGCCAGCAGTAGCGGACAGACCTCCTACGAGCAGTACGTC. The chain employs TRBV6-6 and TRBJ2-7, with D possibly TRBD1 on 6 matching bases. Germline lookup yields CDR1 MNHNY and CDR2 SVGAGI (reference sequence). The CDR3 spans 14 residues. V lost 5 bases and J lost 0, with 11 bases in between.

This sequence joins TRBV5-4 and TRBJ2-7; 9 bases map to TRBD2. J lost 3 bases, V lost 1 base, and 8 bases had no gene match. The germline CDR1 and CDR2 sequences are SGHNT and YYREEE (reference sequence). CDR3 length equals 16 residues. The CDR3 DNA follows: TGTGCCAGCAGCTTGTTGGGTAGCGGGGGACTCTACGAGCAGTACGTC. Translating it yields CASSLLGSGGLYEQYV.

As regards this clone: Relative to the germline gene, one junction end is altered; a read error may explain this. Here the CDR3 DNA reads TGTGCTAGCAGCTTTGACTATACACAAGAGACCCAGTACTTC. Translating gives CASSFDYTQETQYF. V and J are TRBV7-7 and TRBJ2-5, with D possibly TRBD2 on 5 matching bases. This CDR3 has 14 amino acids. Germline assignment: CDR1 SSHAT and CDR2 FNYEAQ (reference sequence). Full variable domain (rest looked up from reference TRBV7-7 and TRBJ2-5): GAGVSQSPRYKVTKRGQDVTLRCDPISSHATLYWYQQALGQGPEFLTYFNYEAQPDKSGLPSDRFSAERPEGSISTLTIQRTEQRDSAMYRCASSFDYTQETQYFGPGTRLLVL.

The chain employs TRBV6-5 and TRBJ1-4, with D possibly matching TRBD1 (6 bases). Germline V lookup: CDR1 MNHEY, CDR2 SVGAGI. V shed 7 bases and J shed 2 bases, with 11 bases lying between them. CDR3 size: 14 residues. The CDR3 DNA is TGTGCCAGCAAGGGGGGGTTGACTAATGAAAAACTGTTTTTT. Protein: CASKGGLTNEKLFF.

For the CDR3, the DNA is TGTGCCAGCAGGGAACTAGCGGGAGGGATAGATACGCAGTATTTT. Its protein is CASRELAGGIDTQYF. V gene TRBV2 combines with J gene TRBJ2-3, with 13 bases lining up with TRBD2. CDR1 is SNHLY, CDR2 FYNNEI, per germline. This CDR3 has 15 amino acids. The V and J ends lost 6 bases and 5 bases, in that order; junction bases with no gene match: 5.

The chain is built from TRBV6-6 and TRBJ2-1; 8 nucleotides line up with TRBD2. The CDR3 runs to 15 residues. Losses at the gene ends were 6 bases for V and 4 bases for J; bases not matched to a gene: 8. Germline V CDR1 and CDR2: MNHNY, SVGAGI (reference sequence). The CDR3 sequence: CASRPAGEPYNEQFF. The DNA for the CDR3 is TGTGCCAGCAGACCAGCGGGGGAGCCATACAATGAGCAGTTCTTC.

This chain uses TRBV28 with TRBJ1-6; maybe TRBD1 (6 bases). Trimming removed 2 bases at V and 7 bases at J, with 9 bases between. The CDR3 runs to 14 residues. From germline, CDR1 is MDHEN and CDR2 SYDVKM. CDR3 in DNA: TGTGCCAGCAGTTTAGGGGGCCCCAATTCACCCCTCCACTTT. This encodes CASSLGGPNSPLHF. The entire variable domain, with the rest obtained from reference TRBV28 and TRBJ1-6, is as follows: DVKVTQSSRYLVKRTGEKVFLECVQDMDHENMFWYRQDPGLGLRLIYFSYDVKMKEKGDIPEGYSVSREKKERFSLILESASTNQTSMYLCASSLGGPNSPLHFGNGTRLTVT.

The chain carries TRBV13 and TRBJ2-7; TRBD2 aligns across 10 bases. The CDR3 has 19 amino acids. CDR1 and CDR2 (germline): PRHDT, FYEKMQ (reference sequence). V dropped 2 bases and J dropped 2; count of bases not matched to a gene: 15. The DNA of the CDR3 is TGTGCCAGCAGCTTACGCACTAGCGGGATCCCCTCCTCCACCTACGAGCAGTACTTC. It codes for CASSLRTSGIPSSTYEQYF.

This clone was counted only a few times. The rearrangement joins TRBV28 to TRBJ1-2; TRBD1 aligns across 7 bases. Germline trimming cut 6 bases from V and 4 bases from J; bases unmatched to any gene: 8. Germline V gene lookup returns CDR1 MDHEN and CDR2 SYDVKM. CDR3 length equals 14 residues. The CDR3 DNA is TGTGCCAGCAGGCGCCACACAGGGGTCTATGGCTACACCTTC. Translated, it gives CASRRHTGVYGYTF.